The TCR beta chain described here comes from a study of glioma-infiltrating T cells after dendritic cell vaccination. Study-level points and caveats: No direct clonality-survival link was found; a diverse polyclonal response may matter.

TCRdb's copy holds only in-frame clones and misses some; the assay was immunoSEQ multiplex PCR. The sample lists 75,000 to 100,000 clones; around three quarters were seen once. Germline V gene sequence: CDR1 GTSNPN, CDR2 SVGIG (reference sequence). This CDR3 region has 13 residues. The V and J ends lost 1 base and 6 bases respectively, with 10 bases between them. Remarks on this clone: Its antigen is as yet unknown.

This specimen was blood, taken before dendritic cell vaccination. The chain combines TRBV30 with TRBJ2-1; D unresolved. The receptor was isolated from a human donor with glioblastoma. The CDR3 DNA reads TGTGCCTGGAGTGCATTTCTATTCAATGAGCAGTTCTTC. It encodes CAWSAFLFNEQFF.